This TCR beta chain was captured in a study of identical twins. Findings of the study overall: Alpha sequences that were out-of-frame and twin-shared showed an excess of low generation probability.

This clonotype was seen a few times. Its antigen is not identified. TCRdb itself ran the 5' RACE reads through MiXCR, one entry per CDR3 protein. The data hold approximately 600,000 distinct CDR3 sequences, with around a tenth observed a single time. This CDR3 contains 18 residues. Germline V lookup: CDR1 SGHAT, CDR2 FQDESV (reference sequence). V gave up 6 bases and J gave up 4 bases, with 27 bases separating them. The sample also formed part of further work on yellow fever vaccine responses in identical twins.

Sequenced input: PBMCs. This TCR was sampled from a woman younger than 30 in good health. V gene TRBV11-1 combines with J gene TRBJ1-1; D remains unclear. The CDR3 region is CASSPTPDRHYLITEAFF. Here the CDR3 DNA reads TGTGCCAGCAGTCCGACGCCGGACCGCCACTACCTGATCACTGAAGCTTTCTTT.